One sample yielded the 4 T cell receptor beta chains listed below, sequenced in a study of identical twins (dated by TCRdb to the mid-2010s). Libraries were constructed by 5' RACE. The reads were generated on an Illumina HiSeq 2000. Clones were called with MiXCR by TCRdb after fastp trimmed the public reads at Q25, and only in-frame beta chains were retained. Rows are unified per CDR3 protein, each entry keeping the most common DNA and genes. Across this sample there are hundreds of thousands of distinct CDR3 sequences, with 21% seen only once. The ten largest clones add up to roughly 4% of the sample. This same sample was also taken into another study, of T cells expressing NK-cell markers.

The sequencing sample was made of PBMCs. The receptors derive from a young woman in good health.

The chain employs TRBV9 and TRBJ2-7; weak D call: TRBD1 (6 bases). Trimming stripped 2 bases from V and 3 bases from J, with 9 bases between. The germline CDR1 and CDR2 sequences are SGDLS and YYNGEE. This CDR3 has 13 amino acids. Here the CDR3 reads CASSVIGGYEQYF. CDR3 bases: TGTGCCAGCAGCGTGATAGGGGGCTACGAGCAGTACTTC. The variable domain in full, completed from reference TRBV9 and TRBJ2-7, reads DSGVTQTPKHLITATGQRVTLRCSPRSGDLSVYWYQQSLDQGLQFLIQYYNGEERAKGNILERFSAQQFPDLHSELNLSSLELGDSALYFCASSVIGGYEQYFGPGTRLTVT.

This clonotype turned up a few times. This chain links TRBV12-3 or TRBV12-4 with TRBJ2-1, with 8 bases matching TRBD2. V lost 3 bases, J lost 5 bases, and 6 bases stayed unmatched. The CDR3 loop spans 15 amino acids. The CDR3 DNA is TGTGCCAGCAGTTTCTGGCGGGGGGCAAACAATGAGCAGTTCTTC. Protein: CASSFWRGANNEQFF.

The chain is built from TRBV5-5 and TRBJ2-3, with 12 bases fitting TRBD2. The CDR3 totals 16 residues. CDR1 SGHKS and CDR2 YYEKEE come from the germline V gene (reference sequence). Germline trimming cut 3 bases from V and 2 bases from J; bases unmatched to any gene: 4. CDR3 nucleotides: TGTGCCAGCAGCTGGAGACTAGCGGGGGCCACAGATACGCAGTATTTT. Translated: CASSWRLAGATDTQYF.

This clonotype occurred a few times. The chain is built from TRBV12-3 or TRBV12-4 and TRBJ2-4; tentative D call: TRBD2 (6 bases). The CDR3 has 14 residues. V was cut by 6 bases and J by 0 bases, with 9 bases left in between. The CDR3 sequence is CASRDGGAKNIQYF. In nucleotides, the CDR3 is TGTGCCAGCAGGGACGGGGGAGCCAAAAACATTCAGTACTTC.